This T cell receptor beta chain was profiled in a study of technical replicates of blood from several donors. The repertoire was sequenced with immunoSEQ multiplex PCR; TCRdb's copy has only in-frame clones and lacks some. The table lists around 76,000 clones, over 95% of them singletons. Sequencing used T cells isolated from PBMCs. This clonotype originated in a human donor in good health.

DNA for the CDR3: TGTGCCAGCAGCGTACAACCGGAGATCGAGACCCAGTACTTC. Protein product: CASSVQPEIETQYF. The gene calls are TRBV9 and TRBJ2-5; no clear D. Trimming left V 1 base short and J 5 bases short, with 12 bases between. The CDR3 is 14 residues long. CDR1 SGDLS and CDR2 YYNGEE come from the germline V gene.